Shown below are 2 T cell receptor beta chains from a single sample sequenced in a study of shared clonotypes between healthy human individuals. Data came from immunoSEQ multiplex PCR; TCRdb stores just in-frame clones and leaves some out. The sample includes some 1,400,000 clones, around 95% of them seen just once. Specimen: naive CD4+ T cells sorted from blood. Subset defined: CD45RA+ positively selected. The receptors come from a man aged 25 to 40 in good health.

The V call is TRBV5-1, the J call TRBJ1-2; 8 positions match TRBD1. CDR3 length equals 15 residues. Germline V CDR1 and CDR2: SGHRS, YFSETQ. V lost 7 bases to trimming and J lost 0 bases; unmatched junction nucleotides: 8. CDR3 amino acids: CASREAGGANYGYTF. In nucleotides, the CDR3 is TGCGCCAGCCGTGAAGCAGGGGGCGCTAACTATGGCTACACCTTC.

The gene calls are TRBV9 and TRBJ2-3; 7 bases align to TRBD2. The CDR3 runs to 16 residues. Losses at the gene ends were 4 bases for V and 0 bases for J; bases not matched to a gene: 8. Per the germline V gene, CDR1 is SGDLS and CDR2 is YYNGEE. Here the CDR3 DNA reads TGTGCCAGCAGCTTAATGGGGGGGACTAGCACAGATACGCAGTATTTT. This encodes CASSLMGGTSTDTQYF.